Listed here are 26 T cell receptor beta chains from one sample, sequenced in a study of blood T cells in healthy people across ages. Using a J-beta primer mix together with a sample-barcoded 5' primer, a second PCR was run for roughly 7 to 12 cycles. MiXCR was run by TCRdb on the 5' RACE reads, yielding one entry per CDR3 protein. The table has about 780,000 distinct CDR3 sequences, around 25% seen once. These records were also assigned to another study, of T cells of mothers and their children.

Sequencing was carried out using blood. The receptors come from a boy aged 5-17 years in good health.

A few counts support this clonotype. This chain connects TRBV7-9 to TRBJ2-5; D possibly corresponds to TRBD2 (5 bases). The V end was cut by 0 bases, the J end by 4 bases, with 21 bases between. Germline V lookup: CDR1 SEHNR, CDR2 FQNEAQ (reference sequence). This CDR3 is 18 amino acids long. CDR3 amino acids: CASSLAVSQIPRGETQYF. DNA of the CDR3: TGTGCCAGCAGCTTAGCAGTCTCACAGATCCCCCGGGGAGAGACCCAGTACTTC.

This clonotype was counted a few times. This chain uses TRBV13 with TRBJ2-7, with 15 positions matching TRBD2. The V gene end was trimmed by 5 bases and the J gene end by 4 bases; junction bases not matched to a gene: 3. The germline gives CDR1 PRHDT, CDR2 FYEKMQ (reference sequence). CDR3 size: 15 residues. CDR3 protein: CASSHGLAGGYEQYF. CDR3 nucleotides: TGTGCCAGCAGCCATGGACTAGCGGGGGGGTACGAGCAGTACTTC.

A few counts support this clonotype. V and J are TRBV12-3 or TRBV12-4 and TRBJ2-7; D is perhaps TRBD1 or TRBD2 (5 bases each). V was trimmed by 6 bases and J by 0 bases, leaving 15 bases between them. This CDR3 is 15 amino acids long. CDR3 sequence (DNA): TGTGCCAGCAGCCCCCTGGGGACGGCCTCCTACGAGCAGTACTTC. This encodes CASSPLGTASYEQYF.

This clonotype was seen just once. The V call is TRBV10-3, the J call TRBJ2-5; D is tentatively TRBD1 or TRBD2 (5 bases each). From germline, CDR1 is ENHRY and CDR2 SYGVKD. Trimming cost V 0 bases and J 9 bases, with 8 bases left between them. The CDR3 has 12 amino acids. The CDR3 bases are TGTGCCATCAGTGAGTCGAGGGGCCCCCAGTACTTC. This sequence encodes CAISESRGPQYF.

This clonotype occurred a few times. The chain couples TRBV18 to TRBJ2-7, with a weak D call TRBD1 (5 bases). This CDR3 has 15 residues. Between the trimmed V and J ends, which lost 8 bases and 5 bases, there was a span of 22 bases. The germline V gene encodes CDR1 KGHSH and CDR2 LQKENI. This CDR3 is CASTNRGAVLDEQYF. As DNA, the CDR3 is TGTGCCAGCACTAATAGGGGCGCGGTGCTGGACGAGCAGTACTTC.

There are a few counts of this clonotype. The J gene is TRBJ1-4, the V gene TRBV2; no firm D call. The V and J ends lost 7 bases and 5 bases respectively, with 14 bases between them. The CDR3 consists of 14 residues. Germline CDR1 SNHLY, CDR2 FYNNEI. The CDR3 here is CASTGPGINEKLFF. In nucleotides, the CDR3 is TGTGCCAGCACTGGCCCGGGGATAAATGAAAAACTGTTTTTT. The full variable domain, with the rest looked up from reference TRBV2 and TRBJ1-4, is EPEVTQTPSHQVTQMGQEVILRCVPISNHLYFYWYRQILGQKVEFLVSFYNNEISEKSEIFDDQFSVERPDGSNFTLKIRSTKLEDSAMYFCASTGPGINEKLFFGSGTQLSVL.

This clonotype occurred a few times. This rearrangement joins TRBV12-3 or TRBV12-4 to TRBJ2-5; TRBD2 is a possible D gene (5 bases). Between the trimmed V and J ends, which lost 6 bases and 2 bases, there was a span of 19 bases. The CDR3 has 16 amino acids. The CDR3 DNA sequence: TGTGCCAGCAGCGCCCTCGGGGTGAGGGCACAAGAGACCCAGTACTTC. Protein product: CASSALGVRAQETQYF.

The J gene is TRBJ1-6, the V gene TRBV9, with 8 bases fitting TRBD1. The trim removed 3 bases at V and 9 bases at J, leaving 8 bases unmatched. This CDR3 has 15 residues. Germline V gene lookup returns CDR1 SGDLS and CDR2 YYNGEE. CDR3 residues: CASSGRSGGGSPLHF. The CDR3 coding sequence is TGTGCCAGCAGCGGACGCTCAGGGGGCGGTTCACCCCTCCACTTT. Complete variable domain (other parts from reference TRBV9 and TRBJ1-6): DSGVTQTPKHLITATGQRVTLRCSPRSGDLSVYWYQQSLDQGLQFLIQYYNGEERAKGNILERFSAQQFPDLHSELNLSSLELGDSALYFCASSGRSGGGSPLHFGNGTRLTVT.

This clonotype was counted many times. The chain uses TRBV7-3 and TRBJ2-1; TRBD1 or TRBD2 may be the D gene (5 bases each). Between the trimmed V and J ends, which lost 2 bases and 9 bases, there was a span of 11 bases. The CDR3 loop spans 13 amino acids. CDR1 and CDR2 from the germline V gene are SGHTA and FQGTGA. The CDR3 bases are TGTGCCAGCAGCTTATATCCGGGGACTGAGCAGTTCTTC. This translates into CASSLYPGTEQFF.

The J gene is TRBJ2-1, the V gene TRBV5-1; TRBD2 aligns across 12 bases. The CDR3 runs to 16 residues. Germline trimming cut 5 bases from V and 7 bases from J; bases unmatched to any gene: 10. Germline CDR1 is SGHRS and CDR2 is YFSETQ. The CDR3 sequence: CASRTWASGGANEQFF. The CDR3 DNA reads as TGCGCCAGCAGAACCTGGGCTAGCGGGGGGGCGAATGAGCAGTTCTTC. The variable domain in full, with the rest retrieved from reference TRBV5-1 and TRBJ2-1, is KAGVTQTPRYLIKTRGQQVTLSCSPISGHRSVSWYQQTPGQGLQFLFEYFSETQRNKGNFPGRFSGRQFSNSRSEMNVSTLELGDSALYLCASRTWASGGANEQFFGPGTRLTVL.

There are many counts of this clonotype. The chain couples TRBV7-2 to TRBJ2-7; TRBD1 matches at 10 bases. CDR1 and CDR2 (germline): SGHTA, FQGNSA. V lost 3 bases and J lost 3; bases outside the gene matches: 5. The length of the CDR3 is 15 residues. The CDR3 spells CASSFPGTGVYEQYF. As DNA, the CDR3 is TGTGCCAGCAGCTTTCCCGGGACAGGGGTCTACGAGCAGTACTTC.

The table lists this clonotype with a few counts. V is TRBV19 and J is TRBJ2-2; D unclear. From germline, CDR1 is LNHDA and CDR2 SQIVND (reference sequence). There are 14 residues in the CDR3. V lost 10 bases and J lost 1, with 13 bases in between. The CDR3 nucleotides read TGTGCCACTTGTCCTACAGAGAACACCGGGGAGCTGTTTTTT. This translates into CATCPTENTGELFF.

V and J are TRBV9 and TRBJ2-7, with a possible D match to TRBD1 (5 bases). The DNA end is a closer match to TRBJ2-5, so the J assignment may be wrong. The germline V gene has CDR1 SGDLS and CDR2 YYNGEE. The CDR3 covers 14 residues. CDR3 nucleotides: TGTGCCAGCAGCGTTCTCCCAGGGTCGGAGACCCAGTACTTC. Translated: CASSVLPGSETQYF.

The V gene is TRBV10-3, the J gene TRBJ2-5; perhaps TRBD2 as D (6 bases). The J call may be wrong; the DNA end is better matched by TRBJ2-7. This CDR3 is built from 15 residues. Germline V gives CDR1 ENHRY, CDR2 SYGVKD. The CDR3, as DNA: TGTGCCATCAGTGAAGTGGAAGGAGGGCCCTACGAGCAGTACTTC. Translation: CAISEVEGGPYEQYF.

The chain combines TRBV6-2 or TRBV6-3 with TRBJ2-5; 7 nucleotides agree with TRBD1. Germline CDR1 and CDR2: MNHEY and SVGEGT. The CDR3 sequence is 13 residues long. J was trimmed by 3 bases and V by 6 bases; bases with no gene match: 4. CDR3 loop: CASRRGQKETQYF. Here the CDR3 DNA reads TGTGCCAGCAGAAGGGGACAGAAAGAGACCCAGTACTTC.

The CDR3 sequence is CASSSGWANQPQHF. CDR3 sequence (DNA): TGTGCCAGCAGTTCAGGATGGGCCAATCAGCCCCAGCATTTT. This chain joins TRBV12-3 or TRBV12-4 and TRBJ1-5; no clear D. The CDR3 runs 14 residues. The V and J ends lost 4 bases and 3 bases respectively, with 10 bases between them.

This clonotype was seen a handful of times. The chain uses TRBV3-1 and TRBJ1-6; tentatively, D is TRBD1 (6 bases). This CDR3 has 15 residues. Germline lookup yields CDR1 LGHDT and CDR2 YNNKEL (reference sequence). The V end was cut by 3 bases, the J end by 5 bases, with 11 bases between. This CDR3 is CASSHPRGNNSPLHF. The CDR3 DNA reads as TGTGCCAGCAGCCATCCCAGGGGCAATAATTCACCCCTCCACTTT.

The chain has TRBV6-2 or TRBV6-3 and TRBJ1-2, with 8 nucleotides matching TRBD1. Germline assignment: CDR1 MNHEY and CDR2 SVGEGT. This CDR3 is built from 13 residues. The J segment lost 6 bases and the V segment lost 6 bases, leaving 6 bases of the junction unmatched. DNA of the CDR3: TGTGCCAGCAGGCCCCCGGACAGGGATGGCTACACCTTC. It specifies CASRPPDRDGYTF.

The chain couples TRBV18 to TRBJ2-7; a possible D gene is TRBD2 (6 bases). V lost 0 bases to trimming and J lost 2 bases, with 11 bases between them. The germline V gene has CDR1 KGHSH and CDR2 LQKENI. The CDR3 contains 15 residues. Here the CDR3 reads CASSPPGGSAYEQYF. The CDR3 nucleotides read TGTGCCAGCTCACCACCCGGGGGATCGGCCTACGAGCAGTACTTC.

For the CDR3, the DNA is TGCAGTGCTAGAGATCGGGGTTGGAATGAGCAGTTCTTC. This codes for CSARDRGWNEQFF. The chain is built from TRBV20-1 and TRBJ2-1; D may be TRBD2 (5 bases). CDR1 and CDR2 from the germline V gene are DFQATT and SNEGSKA (reference sequence). The CDR3 has 13 residues. Trimming removed 0 bases from V and 7 bases from J, with 10 bases in between.

As for this clonotype: One end of the junction fails to match germline, which may point to a read error. V is TRBV27 and J is TRBJ2-7; 13 nucleotides line up with TRBD2. CDR3 length equals 16 residues. The V gene's germline CDR1 is MNHEY and CDR2 SMNVEV (reference sequence). CDR3 amino acids: CASSIGLAGALGEQYF. CDR3 nucleotide sequence: TGTGCCAGCAGTATAGGACTAGCGGGGGCACTGGGCGAGCAATACTTC.

In this sample, this clonotype turned up a few times. The rearrangement joins TRBV4-1 to TRBJ2-7, with 7 nucleotides matching TRBD1. The CDR3 has 16 amino acids. Germline V gives CDR1 MGHRA, CDR2 YSYEKL. J lost 0 bases, V lost 4 bases, and 9 bases had no gene match. This CDR3 is CASSLQTGAVSYEQYF. CDR3 DNA: TGCGCCAGCAGCCTCCAAACAGGGGCGGTCTCCTACGAGCAGTACTTC.

Regarding this clonotype: Sequence at one end of the junction differs from germline and may be a read error. V is TRBV20-1 and J is TRBJ1-2, with D possibly being TRBD1 (6 bases). The CDR3 is 13 residues long. Looked up from germline, CDR1 is DFQATT and CDR2 is SNEGSKA (reference sequence). In DNA, the CDR3 is TGCAGTGCTAGAGATCACGGGGCGGGGGGCTGCACCTTC. It encodes CSARDHGAGGCTF.

CDR3 sequence reads: CATTGGNEKLFF. The CDR3 region has the DNA TGTGCCACGACAGGGGGTAATGAAAAACTGTTTTTT. This chain joins TRBV7-9 and TRBJ1-4, with 9 bases fitting TRBD1. The CDR3 runs to 12 residues. The germline V gene has CDR1 SEHNR and CDR2 FQNEAQ (reference sequence). With 10 bases clipped from V and 4 bases from J, the junction kept 1 base outside the gene matches. Drawing the rest from reference TRBV7-9 and TRBJ1-4, the complete variable domain is DTGVSQNPRHKITKRGQNVTFRCDPISEHNRLYWYRQTLGQGPEFLTYFQNEAQLEKSRLLSDRFSAERPKGSFSTLEIQRTEQGDSAMYLCATTGGNEKLFFGSGTQLSVL.

The V and J genes are TRBV12-3 or TRBV12-4 and TRBJ2-5; D uncertain. The CDR3 has 13 amino acids. The V end lost 6 bases, the J end lost 3 bases, and 11 bases lay between the germline ends. The CDR3 is CASRKDPEETQYF. CDR3 DNA: TGTGCCAGCAGGAAAGATCCCGAAGAGACCCAGTACTTC.

V usage is TRBV7-3 and J usage is TRBJ2-2; 7 bases are shared with TRBD1. Germline assignment: CDR1 SGHTA and CDR2 FQGTGA. After removal of 0 bases from V and 6 bases from J, the junction contained 10 bases not matched to a gene. The CDR3 has 17 amino acids. The CDR3 reads CASSLTATGSNAGELFF. Here the CDR3 DNA reads TGTGCCAGCAGCTTAACGGCGACAGGGAGTAATGCCGGGGAGCTGTTTTTT.